The 4 T cell receptor beta chains given below trace back to one sample, sequenced in a study of post-analysis software for immune sequencing data. General observations from the study: Elevated frequency relative to controls characterized 4 or 5 TRBV segments in patients, TRBV5-6, TRBV5-1 and TRBV20-1 among them.

Unique molecular identifiers were built into the TCR beta cDNA libraries. TCRdb fed the PCR reads into MiXCR, producing one record per CDR3 protein. The sample shows 600,000 to 750,000 distinct CDR3 sequences, roughly three fifths of them seen only once. Antigen specificity for these receptors is unknown. Sequenced material: blood. The receptors stem from a girl aged 2-9 years with multiple sclerosis.

V is TRBV29-1 and J is TRBJ2-1; 7 bases map to TRBD1. CDR1 is SQVTM, CDR2 ANQGSEA, per germline. The CDR3 consists of 15 residues. Germline trimming cut 0 bases from V and 2 bases from J; bases unmatched to any gene: 4. The CDR3 DNA follows: TGCAGCGTTGAAGATGGGACAGTACCCTACAATGAGCAGTTCTTC. Translated: CSVEDGTVPYNEQFF.

This clonotype was picked up a small number of times. This chain uses TRBV7-8 with TRBJ1-4, with a weak D call TRBD1 (5 bases). Trimming pared 1 base from V and 8 bases from J, leaving 17 bases between. Germline assignment: CDR1 SGHVS and CDR2 FQNEAQ. The CDR3 is 16 amino acids. The CDR3 DNA reads as TGTGCCAGCAGCTTAGAATTTCGGGGGTTCTCCGAAAAACTGTTTTTT. It specifies CASSLEFRGFSEKLFF.

The genes are TRBV5-1 and TRBJ2-5; perhaps TRBD1 as D (5 bases). Trimming took off 1 base at V and 11 bases at J, with 21 bases between the two ends. Germline V CDR1 and CDR2: SGHRS, YFSETQ. The CDR3 sequence is 15 residues long. CDR3 residues: CASSLWSGRGDEQYF. The CDR3 DNA reads as TGCGCCAGCAGCTTGTGGTCAGGGCGAGGCGATGAGCAGTACTTC.

There are a few counts of this clonotype. The chain has TRBV4-1 and TRBJ1-5; D is possibly TRBD1 (5 bases). The V gene's germline CDR1 is MGHRA and CDR2 YSYEKL. CDR3 length equals 15 residues. Trimming stripped 6 bases from V and 1 base from J, with 13 bases between. The CDR3: CASRPGARSNQPQHF. The CDR3, as DNA: TGCGCCAGCAGACCCGGGGCGAGGAGCAATCAGCCCCAGCATTTT.